The 5 T cell receptor beta chains below were found in one sample sequenced in a study of tumor and adjacent non-tumor tissue in lung cancer. This sample's RNA came from whole unsorted tissue. A modified ARM-PCR protocol with three rounds of nested PCR amplified TCRbeta. From the multiplex PCR reads, TCRdb called clonotypes with MiXCR, one entry per CDR3 protein. The sample contains around 200,000 distinct CDR3 sequences, around 71% of which appear only once. What was sequenced was lung tumor tissue. Receptors were obtained from a man aged 60 to 75 with non-small cell lung cancer.

A word on this clonotype: Given a much more abundant clone one base away, this may be a read error. The CDR3 DNA follows: TGCGCCAGCAGCTTGGCTTCTAGCGGGGGGGTACTGGATACGCAGTATTTT. It yields the protein CASSLASSGGVLDTQYF. The genes are TRBV5-1 and TRBJ2-3; 12 positions match TRBD2. This CDR3 contains 17 residues. Germline V gene data show CDR1 as SGHRS and CDR2 as YFSETQ. The V segment lost 0 bases and the J segment 6 bases; nucleotides outside the gene matches: 8.

V is TRBV24-1 and J is TRBJ2-7; TRBD2 agrees at 7 bases. Germline CDR1 reads KGHDR; CDR2 reads SFDVKD. CDR3 length: 14 amino acids. V lost 2 bases to trimming and J lost 3 bases; unmatched junction nucleotides: 3. Here the CDR3 reads CATSDSWGGYEQYF. The CDR3 DNA is TGTGCCACCAGTGATTCCTGGGGGGGCTACGAGCAGTACTTC.

The J gene is TRBJ2-7, the V gene TRBV6-5, with D unresolved. The CDR3 is 14 residues long. Germline V gene sequence: CDR1 MNHEY, CDR2 SVGAGI. V was cut by 8 bases and J by 2 bases, with 16 bases left in between. Here the CDR3 reads CASGDVGVPYEQYF. CDR3 coding DNA: TGTGCCAGCGGTGACGTTGGCGTCCCCTACGAGCAGTACTTC.

The chain couples TRBV4-3 to TRBJ2-3; 7 nucleotides align to TRBD1. The germline gives CDR1 LGHNA, CDR2 YSLEER. The CDR3 contains 21 residues. After removal of 0 bases from V and 3 bases from J, the junction contained 21 bases not matched to a gene. The CDR3 loop reads CASSQDWLGRWERGLTDTQYF. For the CDR3, the DNA is TGCGCCAGCAGCCAAGATTGGCTCGGCCGGTGGGAGAGGGGGCTTACAGATACGCAGTATTTT.

On this clonotype itself: This may be a read error: a much more frequent sequence differs by one nucleotide. In DNA form, the CDR3 reads TGCAGCGTTGAAGAGCCCACAGGGTCAGATGGCTACACCTTC. Translating it yields CSVEEPTGSDGYTF. The chain is built from TRBV29-1 and TRBJ1-2; tentatively, D is TRBD1 (6 bases). CDR3 length equals 14 residues. Trimming shortened V by 0 bases and J by 6 bases, and 14 bases separated the two germline ends. Looked up from germline, CDR1 is SQVTM and CDR2 is ANQGSEA. The full variable domain, rest sourced from reference TRBV29-1 and TRBJ1-2, is SAVISQKPSRDICQRGTSLTIQCQVDSQVTMMFWYRQQPGQSLTLIATANQGSEATYESGFVIDKFPISRPNLTFSTLTVSNMSPEDSSIYLCSVEEPTGSDGYTFGSGTRLTVV.